The 23 T cell receptor beta chains below were found in one sample sequenced in a study of cytomegalovirus exposure and HLA in healthy donors. A multiplex PCR was run with 60 Vbeta primers and 13 Jbeta primers. Sequencing was performed with immunoSEQ multiplex PCR; in TCRdb, only in-frame clones are kept and a portion is missing. The table lists over 120,000 clones. Sequenced material: PBMCs. The source of these receptors is a male donor in good health and CMV-seronegative.

The gene calls are TRBV25-1 and TRBJ2-1; a possible D gene is TRBD2 (7 bases). The germline V gene has CDR1 MGHDK and CDR2 SYGVNS. The CDR3 has 13 amino acids. Trimming took off 6 bases at V and 10 bases at J, with 16 bases between the two ends. The CDR3 coding sequence is TGTGCCAGCAGCCTGGGAGGGGGTTACGAGCAGTTCTTC. It yields the protein CASSLGGGYEQFF.

The chain recombines TRBV19 with TRBJ2-3; D may be TRBD1 (5 bases). From germline, CDR1 is LNHDA and CDR2 SQIVND (reference sequence). This CDR3 has 15 amino acids. V dropped 3 bases and J dropped 2 bases, with 12 bases sitting between them. Written as DNA, the CDR3 is TGTGCCAGTAGTATTCAGGGCGTCACCACAGATACGCAGTATTTT. Amino acid sequence: CASSIQGVTTDTQYF. The full variable domain, with the rest looked up from reference TRBV19 and TRBJ2-3, is DGGITQSPKYLFRKEGQNVTLSCEQNLNHDAMYWYRQDPGQGLRLIYYSQIVNDFQKGDIAEGYSVSREKKESFPLTVTSAQKNPTAFYLCASSIQGVTTDTQYFGPGTRLTVL.

This chain connects TRBV28 to TRBJ1-1; D might be TRBD1 (6 bases). The CDR3 is made up of 12 amino acids. CDR1 and CDR2 from the germline V gene are MDHEN and SYDVKM. The ends were cut back, 6 bases at V and 11 bases at J, with 16 bases in the middle. The DNA for the CDR3 is TGTGCCAGCAGATCCGCGGGGGGCATCGCTTTCTTT. This codes for CASRSAGGIAFF. The variable domain in full, completed from reference TRBV28 and TRBJ1-1, reads DVKVTQSSRYLVKRTGEKVFLECVQDMDHENMFWYRQDPGLGLRLIYFSYDVKMKEKGDIPEGYSVSREKKERFSLILESASTNQTSMYLCASRSAGGIAFFGQGTRLTVV.

The chain employs TRBV18 and TRBJ2-5, with D possibly matching TRBD1 (5 bases). There are 15 residues in the CDR3. V dropped 0 bases and J dropped 5 bases, with 13 bases sitting between them. Per germline, CDR1 KGHSH and CDR2 LQKENI. Here the CDR3 reads CASSPPDSSRETQYF. CDR3 DNA: TGTGCCAGCTCACCACCAGACAGCTCACGGGAGACCCAGTACTTC.

The rearrangement links TRBV7-9 to TRBJ2-1; D unresolved. CDR3 length: 13 residues. Looked up from germline, CDR1 is SEHNR and CDR2 is FQNEAQ (reference sequence). Trimming pared 3 bases from V and 8 bases from J, leaving 11 bases between. CDR3 sequence: CASSLWLLDEQFF. CDR3 in DNA: TGTGCCAGCAGCTTGTGGCTCCTCGATGAGCAGTTCTTC.

The chain uses TRBV11-2 and TRBJ2-7; 13 nucleotides match TRBD2. This CDR3 contains 17 residues. Trimming at V came to 5 bases and at J to 7 bases, leaving 14 bases not matched to a gene. Germline lookup yields CDR1 SGHAT and CDR2 FQNNGV. As DNA, the CDR3 is TGTGCCAGCAGCGTGGGACTAGCGGGGACTTCACTGAGGGAGCAGTACTTC. It specifies CASSVGLAGTSLREQYF.

The chain recombines TRBV30 with TRBJ2-6; D ambiguous. The CDR3 has 13 residues. Trimming removed 4 bases at V and 0 bases at J, with 4 bases between. Germline V lookup: CDR1 GTSNPN, CDR2 SVGIG (reference sequence). The CDR3 loop is CAWTFSGANVLTF. CDR3 sequence (DNA): TGTGCCTGGACCTTCTCTGGGGCCAACGTCCTGACTTTC.

The genes are TRBV27 and TRBJ1-1, with D uncertain. The V end lost 6 bases, the J end lost 1 base, and 6 bases lay between the germline ends. This CDR3 contains 12 residues. Germline V gene data show CDR1 as MNHEY and CDR2 as SMNVEV (reference sequence). The CDR3: CASRRGNTEAFF. DNA for the CDR3: TGTGCCAGCAGGCGCGGGAACACTGAAGCTTTCTTT.

The rearrangement uses TRBV6-5 and TRBJ1-1; D possibly corresponds to TRBD1 (5 bases). This CDR3 contains 13 residues. Germline V gene data show CDR1 as MNHEY and CDR2 as SVGAGI. V was pared by 7 bases and J by 1 base, with 10 bases between. The CDR3 region is CASTVRGNTEAFF. In DNA form, the CDR3 reads TGTGCCAGCACCGTAAGGGGGAACACTGAAGCTTTCTTT.

The rearrangement uses TRBV5-1 and TRBJ1-4; a weak D match, TRBD1 (6 bases). Germline CDR1 is SGHRS and CDR2 is YFSETQ. This CDR3 contains 16 residues. Between the trimmed V and J ends, which lost 5 bases and 0 bases, there was a span of 14 bases. The CDR3 is CASSFRTDATNEKLFF. DNA for the CDR3: TGCGCCAGCAGTTTTAGGACAGACGCAACTAATGAAAAACTGTTTTTT.

The chain has TRBV18 and TRBJ1-1, with D unresolved. Germline CDR1 and CDR2: KGHSH and LQKENI. There are 14 residues in the CDR3. V shed 0 bases and J shed 1 base, with 6 bases lying between them. In nucleotides, the CDR3 is TGTGCCAGCTCACCACCCAACAGGAACACTGAAGCTTTCTTT. It specifies CASSPPNRNTEAFF.

The chain has TRBV5-1 and TRBJ2-1; unclear D gene. V gave up 0 bases and J gave up 0 bases, with 4 bases separating them. The CDR3 consists of 14 residues. Germline V lookup: CDR1 SGHRS, CDR2 YFSETQ. CDR3 in DNA: TGCGCCAGCAGCTTGGGGGCCTCCTACAATGAGCAGTTCTTC. Translating it yields CASSLGASYNEQFF.

The CDR3 sequence is CASRISDRVNTEAFF. CDR3 sequence (DNA): TGCGCCAGCAGGATCTCGGACAGGGTGAACACTGAAGCTTTCTTT. The rearrangement joins TRBV4-1 to TRBJ1-1; 8 bases align to TRBD1. This CDR3 is 15 amino acids long. V shed 6 bases, J shed 0 bases, and the junction held 6 bases outside the gene matches. Germline CDR1 and CDR2: MGHRA and YSYEKL.

V usage is TRBV27 and J usage is TRBJ2-3; 9 bases map to TRBD2. V shed 8 bases and J 4 bases; nucleotides not matched to a gene: 13. The CDR3 length is 16 residues. CDR1 MNHEY and CDR2 SMNVEV come from the germline V gene (reference sequence). The CDR3 spells CASGGLAGGPSDTQYF. In nucleotides, the CDR3 is TGTGCCAGCGGCGGATTGGCGGGGGGGCCCTCAGATACGCAGTATTTT.

The chain carries TRBV7-9 and TRBJ2-1, with 9 bases that match TRBD1. V shed 5 bases and J 9 bases; nucleotides not matched to a gene: 8. The CDR3 loop spans 14 amino acids. From germline, CDR1 is SEHNR and CDR2 FQNEAQ (reference sequence). CDR3 sequence: CASSMLQGAAEQFF. CDR3 bases: TGTGCCAGCAGCATGTTACAGGGGGCTGCTGAGCAGTTCTTC.

The gene calls are TRBV4-3 and TRBJ2-7; D may be TRBD2 (7 bases). Germline values: CDR1 LGHNA, CDR2 YSLEER. The length of the CDR3 is 16 residues. V lost 0 bases, J lost 4 bases, and 16 bases lay in between. CDR3: CASSQDFRGGGYEQYF. The CDR3 DNA is TGCGCCAGCAGCCAAGATTTTAGGGGGGGTGGGTACGAGCAGTACTTC.

The V call is TRBV7-9, the J call TRBJ1-2; D is uncertain. With 1 base removed from V and 8 bases from J, the gap between germline ends came to 8 bases. There are 12 residues in the CDR3. From germline, CDR1 is SEHNR and CDR2 FQNEAQ (reference sequence). CDR3 protein: CASSLVNLGYTF. The CDR3 DNA sequence: TGTGCCAGCAGCTTAGTAAATTTAGGCTACACCTTC.

The chain employs TRBV11-3 and TRBJ2-1, with 13 nucleotides matching TRBD2. The CDR3 contains 18 residues. V lost 5 bases, J lost 2 bases, and 9 bases stayed unmatched. Germline V gives CDR1 SGHNT, CDR2 YENEEA. In DNA, the CDR3 is TGTGCCAGCAGCCCATTCCGGACTAGCGGGGGTACCTACAATGAGCAGTTCTTC. It specifies CASSPFRTSGGTYNEQFF.

J is TRBJ2-1 and V is TRBV6-5; D call uncertain. Germline lookup yields CDR1 MNHEY and CDR2 SVGAGI. Trimming left V 2 bases short and J 3 bases short, with 11 bases between. The length of the CDR3 is 15 residues. CDR3 nucleotides: TGTGCCAGCAGTTACGCCGGGTTTGTCTACAATGAGCAGTTCTTC. Protein product: CASSYAGFVYNEQFF.

With respect to this clone: Other DNA sequences from this sample encode an identical CDR3 as well. The chain employs TRBV11-3 and TRBJ2-5, with 10 positions matching TRBD2. Germline lookup yields CDR1 SGHNT and CDR2 YENEEA. The CDR3 totals 15 residues. J gave up 2 bases and V 5 bases, and 5 bases lay outside the gene matches. The CDR3 loop is CASSPGLAVQETQYF. The CDR3 nucleotides read TGTGCCAGCAGCCCCGGACTAGCGGTTCAAGAGACCCAGTACTTC.

The gene calls are TRBV18 and TRBJ1-5; D is undetermined. V lost 5 bases to trimming and J lost 0 bases, with 17 bases between them. This CDR3 comprises 17 residues. Germline V lookup: CDR1 KGHSH, CDR2 LQKENI. CDR3 protein: CASSSTDISDSNQPQHF. The CDR3 DNA sequence: TGTGCCAGCTCATCGACCGACATCTCCGATAGCAATCAGCCCCAGCATTTT.

This chain uses TRBV30 with TRBJ1-6; D is unresolved. CDR3 length equals 13 residues. Trimming left V 2 bases short and J 5 bases short, with 7 bases between. Looked up from germline, CDR1 is GTSNPN and CDR2 is SVGIG (reference sequence). The CDR3: CAWSTRDNSPLHF. In DNA, the CDR3 is TGTGCCTGGAGTACACGGGATAATTCACCCCTCCACTTT.

The V and J genes are TRBV7-9 and TRBJ2-4; 8 bases line up with TRBD2. CDR1 and CDR2 from the germline V gene are SEHNR and FQNEAQ (reference sequence). Unmatched junction bases numbered 6, after V lost 3 bases and J lost 5 bases. CDR3 length: 15 residues. CDR3 DNA: TGTGCCAGCAGCTTTGCGGGGGGAGAGGAAAACATTCAGTACTTC. This encodes CASSFAGGEENIQYF. Full variable domain (missing parts from reference TRBV7-9 and TRBJ2-4): DTGVSQNPRHKITKRGQNVTFRCDPISEHNRLYWYRQTLGQGPEFLTYFQNEAQLEKSRLLSDRFSAERPKGSFSTLEIQRTEQGDSAMYLCASSFAGGEENIQYFGAGTRLSVL.